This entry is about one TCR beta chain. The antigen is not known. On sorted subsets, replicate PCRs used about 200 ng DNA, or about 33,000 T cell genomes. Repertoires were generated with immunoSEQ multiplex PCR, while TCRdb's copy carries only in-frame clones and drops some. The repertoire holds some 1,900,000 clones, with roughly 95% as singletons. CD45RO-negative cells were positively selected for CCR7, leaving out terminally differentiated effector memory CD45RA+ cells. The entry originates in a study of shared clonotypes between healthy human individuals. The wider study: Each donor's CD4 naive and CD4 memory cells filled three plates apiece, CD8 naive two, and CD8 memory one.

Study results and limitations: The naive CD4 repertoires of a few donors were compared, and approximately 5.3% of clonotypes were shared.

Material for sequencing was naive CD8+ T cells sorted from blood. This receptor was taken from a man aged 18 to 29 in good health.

Written as DNA, the CDR3 is TGCAGCGCATTAGGGAGCGCCTTAGGGGAGCAGTACTTC. Translating it yields CSALGSALGEQYF. V and J are TRBV29-1 and TRBJ2-7, with D perhaps TRBD2 (5 bases). The CDR3 covers 13 residues. Germline CDR1 SQVTM, CDR2 ANQGSEA. V was clipped by 7 bases and J by 7 bases, with 20 bases between them.